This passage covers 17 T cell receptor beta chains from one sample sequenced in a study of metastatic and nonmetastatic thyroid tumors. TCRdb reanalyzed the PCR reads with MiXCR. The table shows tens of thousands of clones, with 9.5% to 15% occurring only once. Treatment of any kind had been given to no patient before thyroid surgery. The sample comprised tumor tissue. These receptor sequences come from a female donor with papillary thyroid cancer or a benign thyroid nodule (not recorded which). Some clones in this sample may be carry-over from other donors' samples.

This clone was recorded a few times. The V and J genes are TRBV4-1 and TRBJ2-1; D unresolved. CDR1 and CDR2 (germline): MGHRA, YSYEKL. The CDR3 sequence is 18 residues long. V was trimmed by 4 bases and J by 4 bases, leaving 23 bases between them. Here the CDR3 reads CASSRIMGLEGRYNEQFF. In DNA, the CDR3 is TGCGCCAGCAGCCGGATAATGGGATTAGAAGGGCGTTACAATGAGCAGTTCTTC.

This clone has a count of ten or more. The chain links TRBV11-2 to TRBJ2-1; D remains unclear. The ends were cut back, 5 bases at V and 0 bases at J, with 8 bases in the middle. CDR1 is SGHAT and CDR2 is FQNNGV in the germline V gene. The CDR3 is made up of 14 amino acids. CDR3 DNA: TGTGCCAGCAGCCAACTACGCTCCTACAATGAGCAGTTCTTC. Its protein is CASSQLRSYNEQFF. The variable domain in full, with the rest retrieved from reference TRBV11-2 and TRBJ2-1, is EAGVAQSPRYKIIEKRQSVAFWCNPISGHATLYWYQQILGQGPKLLIQFQNNGVVDDSQLPKDRFSAERLKGVDSTLKIQPAKLEDSAVYLCASSQLRSYNEQFFGPGTRLTVL.

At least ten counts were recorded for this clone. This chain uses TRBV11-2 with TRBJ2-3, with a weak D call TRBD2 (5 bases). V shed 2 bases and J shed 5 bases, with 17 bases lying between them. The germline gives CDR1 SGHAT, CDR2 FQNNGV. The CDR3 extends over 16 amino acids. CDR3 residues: CASSLSGGRSEDTQYF. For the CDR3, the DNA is TGTGCCAGCAGCTTATCCGGCGGGCGATCAGAAGATACGCAGTATTTT.

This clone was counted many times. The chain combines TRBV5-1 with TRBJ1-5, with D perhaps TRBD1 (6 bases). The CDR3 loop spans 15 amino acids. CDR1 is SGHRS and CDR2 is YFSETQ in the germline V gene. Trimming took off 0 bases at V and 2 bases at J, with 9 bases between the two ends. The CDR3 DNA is TGCGCCAGCAGCTTGGAGTCAGGGGGCAATCAGCCCCAGCATTTT. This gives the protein CASSLESGGNQPQHF.

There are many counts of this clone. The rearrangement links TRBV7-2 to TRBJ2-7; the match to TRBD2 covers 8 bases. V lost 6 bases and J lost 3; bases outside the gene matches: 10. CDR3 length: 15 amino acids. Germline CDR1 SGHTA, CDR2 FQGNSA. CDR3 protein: CASRGTGTRFYEQYF. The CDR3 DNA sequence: TGTGCCAGCAGAGGGACCGGGACTAGATTCTACGAGCAGTACTTC.

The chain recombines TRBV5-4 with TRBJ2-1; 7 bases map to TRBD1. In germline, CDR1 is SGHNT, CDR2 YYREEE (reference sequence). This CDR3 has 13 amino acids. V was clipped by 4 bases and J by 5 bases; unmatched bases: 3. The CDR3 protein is CASSPGQDNEQFF. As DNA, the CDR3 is TGTGCCAGCAGCCCAGGACAGGACAATGAGCAGTTCTTC.

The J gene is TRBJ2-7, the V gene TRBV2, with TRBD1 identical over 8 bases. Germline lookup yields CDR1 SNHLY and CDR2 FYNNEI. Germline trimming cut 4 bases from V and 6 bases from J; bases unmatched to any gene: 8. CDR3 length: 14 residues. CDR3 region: CASSARTGMGEQYF. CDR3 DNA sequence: TGTGCCAGCAGTGCTAGGACAGGGATGGGCGAGCAGTACTTC.

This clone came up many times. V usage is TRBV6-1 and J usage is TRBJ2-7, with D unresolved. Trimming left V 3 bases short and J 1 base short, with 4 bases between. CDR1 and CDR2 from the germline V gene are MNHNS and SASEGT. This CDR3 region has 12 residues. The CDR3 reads CASSDRSYEQYF. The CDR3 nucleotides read TGTGCCAGCAGTGACAGATCCTACGAGCAGTACTTC.

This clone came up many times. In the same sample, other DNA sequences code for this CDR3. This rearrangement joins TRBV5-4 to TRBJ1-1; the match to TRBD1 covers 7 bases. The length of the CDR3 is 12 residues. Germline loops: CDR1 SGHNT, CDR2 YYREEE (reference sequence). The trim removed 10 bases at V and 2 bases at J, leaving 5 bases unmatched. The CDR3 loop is CAGQDLNTEAFF. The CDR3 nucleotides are TGTGCCGGACAGGACCTAAACACTGAAGCTTTCTTT.

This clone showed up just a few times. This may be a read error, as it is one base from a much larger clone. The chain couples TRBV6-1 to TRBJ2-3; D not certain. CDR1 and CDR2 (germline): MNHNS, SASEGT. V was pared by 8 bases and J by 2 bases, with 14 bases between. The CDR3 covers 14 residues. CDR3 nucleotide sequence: TGTGCCAGCTATGCGTATGGTGTCACAGATACGCAGTATTTT. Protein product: CASYAYGVTDTQYF.

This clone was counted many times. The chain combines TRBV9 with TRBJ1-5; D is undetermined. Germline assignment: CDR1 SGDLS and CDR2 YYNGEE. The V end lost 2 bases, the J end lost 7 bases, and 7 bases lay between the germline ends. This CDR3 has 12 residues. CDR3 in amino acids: CASSVIPQPQHF. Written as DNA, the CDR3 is TGTGCCAGCAGCGTTATACCCCAGCCCCAGCATTTT.

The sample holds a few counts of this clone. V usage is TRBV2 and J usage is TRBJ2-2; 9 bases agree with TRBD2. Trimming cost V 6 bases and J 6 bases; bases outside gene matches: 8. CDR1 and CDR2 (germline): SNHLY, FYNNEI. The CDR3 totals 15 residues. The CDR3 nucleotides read TGTGCCAGCAGCTTGGGAATAGCGGGAGCCGGGGAGCTGTTTTTT. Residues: CASSLGIAGAGELFF.

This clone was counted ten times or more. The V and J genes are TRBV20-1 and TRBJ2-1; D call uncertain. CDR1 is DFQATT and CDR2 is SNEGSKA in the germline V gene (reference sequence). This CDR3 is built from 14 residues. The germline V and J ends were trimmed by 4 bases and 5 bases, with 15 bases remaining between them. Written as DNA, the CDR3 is TGCAGTGCTAATGGACCAAGCCAAGACAATGAGCAGTTCTTC. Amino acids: CSANGPSQDNEQFF.

This chain's CDR3 is CASSPALAGGAWGTGELFF. DNA of the CDR3: TGTGCCAGCAGTCCAGCGCTAGCGGGAGGGGCTTGGGGAACCGGGGAGCTGTTTTTT. V and J are TRBV12-3 or TRBV12-4 and TRBJ2-2; the match to TRBD2 covers 12 bases. CDR3 length: 19 amino acids. V dropped 5 bases and J dropped 5; count of bases not matched to a gene: 15.

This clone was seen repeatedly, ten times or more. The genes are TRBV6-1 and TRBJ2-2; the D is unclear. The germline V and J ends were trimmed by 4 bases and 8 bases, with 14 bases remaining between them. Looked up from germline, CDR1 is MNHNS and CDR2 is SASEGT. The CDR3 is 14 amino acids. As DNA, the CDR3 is TGTGCCAGCAGTGTTCAGCAGTGGGGTGGGGAGCTGTTTTTT. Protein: CASSVQQWGGELFF.

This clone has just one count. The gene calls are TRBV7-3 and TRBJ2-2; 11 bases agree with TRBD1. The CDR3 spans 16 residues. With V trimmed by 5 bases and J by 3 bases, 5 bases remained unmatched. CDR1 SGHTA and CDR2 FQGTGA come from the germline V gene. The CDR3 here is CASSPGTGGHTGELFF. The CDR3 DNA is TGTGCCAGCAGCCCCGGGACAGGGGGGCACACCGGGGAGCTGTTTTTT.

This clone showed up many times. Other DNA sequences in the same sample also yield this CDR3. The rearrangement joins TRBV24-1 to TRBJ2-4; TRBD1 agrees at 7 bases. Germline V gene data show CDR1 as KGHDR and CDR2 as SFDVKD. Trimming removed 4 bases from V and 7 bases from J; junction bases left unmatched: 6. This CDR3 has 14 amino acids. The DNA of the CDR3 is TGTGCCACCAGTGACCCGGGACAGAGTAACATTCAGTACTTC. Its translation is CATSDPGQSNIQYF.